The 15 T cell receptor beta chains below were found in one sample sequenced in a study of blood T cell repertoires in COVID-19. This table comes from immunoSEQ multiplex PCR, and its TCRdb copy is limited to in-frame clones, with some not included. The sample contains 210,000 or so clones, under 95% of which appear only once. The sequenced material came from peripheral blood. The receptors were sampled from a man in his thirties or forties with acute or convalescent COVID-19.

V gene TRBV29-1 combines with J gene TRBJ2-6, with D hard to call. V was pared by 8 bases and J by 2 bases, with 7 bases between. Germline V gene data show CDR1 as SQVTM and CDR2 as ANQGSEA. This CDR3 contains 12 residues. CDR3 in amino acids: CSKQPGANVLTF. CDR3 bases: TGCAGCAAGCAACCTGGGGCCAACGTCCTGACTTTC.

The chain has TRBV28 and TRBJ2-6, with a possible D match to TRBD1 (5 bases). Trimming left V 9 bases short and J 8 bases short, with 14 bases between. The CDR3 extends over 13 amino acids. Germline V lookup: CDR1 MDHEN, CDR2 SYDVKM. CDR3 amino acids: CASSPRVPNVLTF. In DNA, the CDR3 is TGTGCCAGTTCCCCCAGGGTCCCCAACGTCCTGACTTTC.

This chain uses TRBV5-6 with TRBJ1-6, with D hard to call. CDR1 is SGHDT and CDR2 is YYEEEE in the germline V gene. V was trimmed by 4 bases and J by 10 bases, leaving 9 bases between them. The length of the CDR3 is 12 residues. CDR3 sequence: CASSLIHSPLHF. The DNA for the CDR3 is TGTGCCAGCAGCCTGATACACTCACCCCTCCACTTT.

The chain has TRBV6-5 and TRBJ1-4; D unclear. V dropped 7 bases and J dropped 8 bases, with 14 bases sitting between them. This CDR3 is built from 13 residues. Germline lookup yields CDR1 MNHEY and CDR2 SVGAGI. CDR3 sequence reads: CASTLAVGEKLFF. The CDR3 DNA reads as TGTGCCAGCACCCTGGCAGTGGGCGAAAAACTGTTTTTT.

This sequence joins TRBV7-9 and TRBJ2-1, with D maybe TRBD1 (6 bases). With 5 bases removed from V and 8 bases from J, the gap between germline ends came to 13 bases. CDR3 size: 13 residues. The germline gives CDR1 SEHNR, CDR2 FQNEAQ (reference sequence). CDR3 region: CASSLNRAHEQFF. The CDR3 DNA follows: TGTGCCAGCAGCCTCAACAGGGCCCATGAGCAGTTCTTC.

CDR3 in DNA: TGTGCCATCAGTGAGAGAGGTGGGACTAGGCGCAATGAGCAGTTCTTC. It encodes CAISERGGTRRNEQFF. J is TRBJ2-1 and V is TRBV10-3; 8 bases line up with TRBD2. The CDR3 totals 16 residues. The trim removed 2 bases at V and 6 bases at J, leaving 9 bases unmatched. CDR1 and CDR2 (germline): ENHRY, SYGVKD.

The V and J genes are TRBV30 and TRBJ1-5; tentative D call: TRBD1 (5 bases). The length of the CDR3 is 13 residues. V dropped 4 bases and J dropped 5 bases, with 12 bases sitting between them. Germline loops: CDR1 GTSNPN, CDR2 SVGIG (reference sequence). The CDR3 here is CAWNTYRHQPQHF. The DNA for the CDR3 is TGTGCCTGGAATACCTACAGGCATCAGCCCCAGCATTTT.

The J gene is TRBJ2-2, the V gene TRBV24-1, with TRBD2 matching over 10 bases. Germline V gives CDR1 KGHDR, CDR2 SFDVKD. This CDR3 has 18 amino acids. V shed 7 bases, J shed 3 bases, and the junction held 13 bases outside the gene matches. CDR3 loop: CATRGSSGSGIDTGELFF. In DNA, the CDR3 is TGTGCCACCAGAGGTTCTAGCGGGAGTGGTATCGACACCGGGGAGCTGTTTTTT.

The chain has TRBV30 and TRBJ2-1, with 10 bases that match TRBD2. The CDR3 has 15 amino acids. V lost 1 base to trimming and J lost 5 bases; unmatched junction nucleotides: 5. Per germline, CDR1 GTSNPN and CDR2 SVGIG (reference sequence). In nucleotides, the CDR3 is TGTGCCTGGAGTGCGGGACTAGCGTCCGACAATGAGCAGTTCTTC. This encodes CAWSAGLASDNEQFF.

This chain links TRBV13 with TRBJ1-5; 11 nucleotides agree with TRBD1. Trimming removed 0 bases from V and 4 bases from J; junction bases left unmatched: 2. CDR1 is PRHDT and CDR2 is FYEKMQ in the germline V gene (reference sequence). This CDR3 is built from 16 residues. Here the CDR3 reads CASSLGWDRGNQPQHF. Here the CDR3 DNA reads TGTGCCAGCAGCTTAGGCTGGGACAGGGGGAATCAGCCCCAGCATTTT. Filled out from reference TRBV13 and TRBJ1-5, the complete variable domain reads AAGVIQSPRHLIKEKRETATLKCYPIPRHDTVYWYQQGPGQDPQFLISFYEKMQSDKGSIPDRFSAQQFSDYHSELNMSSLELGDSALYFCASSLGWDRGNQPQHFGDGTRLSIL.

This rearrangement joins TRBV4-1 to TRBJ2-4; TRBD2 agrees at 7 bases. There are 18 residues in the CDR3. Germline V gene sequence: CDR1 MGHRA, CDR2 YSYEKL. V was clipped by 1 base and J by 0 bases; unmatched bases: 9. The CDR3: CASSQGIQAGVAKNIQYF. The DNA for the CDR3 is TGCGCCAGCAGCCAAGGCATTCAGGCGGGGGTAGCCAAAAACATTCAGTACTTC.

The CDR3: CSVEIGVRGAPDTQYF. The DNA for the CDR3 is TGCAGCGTTGAAATTGGGGTCCGCGGGGCCCCAGATACGCAGTATTTT. The chain recombines TRBV29-1 with TRBJ2-3; D is perhaps TRBD2 (6 bases). V lost 2 bases to trimming and J lost 4 bases, with 19 bases between them. Germline CDR1 SQVTM, CDR2 ANQGSEA. This CDR3 comprises 16 residues.

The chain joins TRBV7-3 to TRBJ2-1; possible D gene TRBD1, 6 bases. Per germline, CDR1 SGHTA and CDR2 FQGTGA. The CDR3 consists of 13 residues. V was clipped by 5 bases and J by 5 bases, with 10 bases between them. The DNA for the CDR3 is TGTGCCAGCAGCCCGGACAGAAACAATGAGCAGTTCTTC. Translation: CASSPDRNNEQFF.

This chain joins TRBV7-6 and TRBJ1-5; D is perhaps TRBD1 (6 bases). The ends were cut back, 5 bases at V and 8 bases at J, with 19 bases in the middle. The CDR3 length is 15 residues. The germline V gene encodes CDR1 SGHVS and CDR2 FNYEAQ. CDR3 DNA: TGTGCCAGCAGCCAGGGGACAATTCAGAGGGAGCCCCAGCATTTT. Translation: CASSQGTIQREPQHF.

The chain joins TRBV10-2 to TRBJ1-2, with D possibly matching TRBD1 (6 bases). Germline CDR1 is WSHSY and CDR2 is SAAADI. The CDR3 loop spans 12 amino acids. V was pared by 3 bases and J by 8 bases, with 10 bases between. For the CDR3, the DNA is TGCGCCAGCAGTGACAGGGGCTTAGGCTACACCTTC. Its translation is CASSDRGLGYTF.